This T cell receptor (beta chain) was identified during a study of human T cells and chemical hapten exposure. Overall study context: Patients, chiefly female, had alopecia areata, totalis or universalis.

MiXCR was run by TCRdb on the RACE reads, yielding one entry per CDR3 protein. Of some 200,000 distinct CDR3 sequences in the sample, 25% to 35% were seen once. Time point specified: pre-sensitization, week 0. Specified treatment: therapeutic diphenylcyclopropenone sensitization with weekly scalp DPC. This CDR3 contains 14 residues. With 3 bases removed from V and 5 bases from J, the gap between germline ends came to 13 bases. Per germline, CDR1 DFQATT and CDR2 SNEGSKA (reference sequence). This clonotype was counted a few times. The source material was whole blood, sampled in connection with sensitization to the hapten diphenylcyclopropenone (DPC). The V call is TRBV20-1, the J call TRBJ1-4; the D is unclear. This TCR derives from a woman under 40 with alopecia areata. Some clones in this sample may be carry-over from other donors' samples. CDR3 protein: CSARSQPLNEKLFF. The CDR3 DNA sequence: TGCAGTGCTAGGAGCCAGCCACTCAATGAAAAACTGTTTTTT.